The 17 T cell receptor beta chains given below trace back to one sample, sequenced in a study of blood T cell repertoires in COVID-19. Sequencing used immunoSEQ multiplex PCR; TCRdb keeps in-frame clones, though not all of them. The sample carries fewer than 350,000 clones, approximately 86% recorded once. Sequencing input: PBMCs or T cells enriched from blood (not recorded which). These TCRs come from a woman in her thirties or forties with acute COVID-19.

The rearrangement links TRBV10-3 to TRBJ1-3; no clear D gene. Germline V lookup: CDR1 ENHRY, CDR2 SYGVKD. CDR3 length: 13 residues. Trimming shortened V by 6 bases and J by 3 bases, and 9 bases separated the two germline ends. CDR3 residues: CAISNSDGNTIYF. Written as DNA, the CDR3 is TGTGCCATCAGCAATTCAGATGGAAACACCATATATTTT.

The chain links TRBV28 to TRBJ1-2; 10 bases are a match to TRBD1. Germline V gives CDR1 MDHEN, CDR2 SYDVKM. The CDR3 covers 14 residues. The V segment lost 5 bases and the J segment 8 bases; nucleotides outside the gene matches: 8. The CDR3 coding sequence is TGTGCCAGCAGTCCTCGGGACAGGGGCTCAGGCTACACCTTC. Amino acid sequence: CASSPRDRGSGYTF.

The chain recombines TRBV7-2 with TRBJ2-7; 9 bases match TRBD2. CDR1 is SGHTA, CDR2 FQGNSA, per germline. After removal of 6 bases from V and 1 base from J, the junction contained 7 bases not matched to a gene. CDR3 length: 15 amino acids. The CDR3 DNA reads TGTGCCAGCAGGCCACAAGCGGGAGGATCCTACGAGCAGTACTTC. Translating it yields CASRPQAGGSYEQYF.

The chain carries TRBV15 and TRBJ2-3; TRBD2 is a possible D gene (6 bases). The CDR3 length is 16 residues. Germline CDR1 LNHNV, CDR2 YYDKDF (reference sequence). Deletions cut 1 base from V and 5 bases from J, with 16 bases between. As DNA, the CDR3 is TGTGCCACCAGCAGAGTTCGCGGGGTGTTGGTAGATACGCAGTATTTT. This gives the protein CATSRVRGVLVDTQYF.

The chain has TRBV12-3 or TRBV12-4 and TRBJ1-2; 9 nucleotides line up with TRBD1. The J segment lost 7 bases and the V segment lost 8 bases, leaving 8 bases of the junction unmatched. The CDR3 extends over 13 amino acids. The CDR3 region has the DNA TGTGCCAGCGGACAGGGGACAAGGGCTGGCTACACCTTC. Protein sequence: CASGQGTRAGYTF.

The V and J genes are TRBV27 and TRBJ1-1; possible D gene TRBD1, 5 bases. This CDR3 contains 15 residues. Germline CDR1 and CDR2: MNHEY and SMNVEV (reference sequence). Trimming shortened V by 6 bases and J by 1 base, and 15 bases separated the two germline ends. CDR3 in DNA: TGTGCCAGCAGACCGATTTGGGGGGGGAACACTGAAGCTTTCTTT. It is translated as CASRPIWGGNTEAFF.

The V gene is TRBV19, the J gene TRBJ2-3; the match to TRBD2 covers 8 bases. The CDR3 length is 14 residues. CDR1 LNHDA and CDR2 SQIVND come from the germline V gene (reference sequence). The J segment lost 2 bases and the V segment lost 7 bases, leaving 5 bases of the junction unmatched. The CDR3 loop reads CASTQAGATDTQYF. The CDR3 bases are TGTGCCAGTACTCAAGCGGGAGCCACAGATACGCAGTATTTT. The entire variable domain, with the rest obtained from reference TRBV19 and TRBJ2-3, is as follows: DGGITQSPKYLFRKEGQNVTLSCEQNLNHDAMYWYRQDPGQGLRLIYYSQIVNDFQKGDIAEGYSVSREKKESFPLTVTSAQKNPTAFYLCASTQAGATDTQYFGPGTRLTVL.

The chain couples TRBV14 to TRBJ2-1; the D is unclear. The CDR3 extends over 18 amino acids. Germline V gene lookup returns CDR1 SGHDN and CDR2 FVKESK. V gave up 0 bases and J gave up 6 bases, with 21 bases separating them. The CDR3 spells CASSQDYPTATTRNEQFF. The CDR3, as DNA: TGTGCCAGCAGCCAAGATTACCCTACAGCCACCACGCGCAATGAGCAGTTCTTC.

This clone was found once. The chain employs TRBV2 and TRBJ2-2; 7 bases map to TRBD1. Looked up from germline, CDR1 is SNHLY and CDR2 is FYNNEI. This CDR3 contains 14 residues. V trimming: 7 bases; J trimming: 7 bases; junction bases outside the gene matches: 9. CDR3 sequence (DNA): TGTGCCAGCATTGGGGACAGCTTAAGCGGGGAGCTGTTTTTT. Protein sequence: CASIGDSLSGELFF.

V is TRBV3-1 (or the pseudogene TRBV3-2) and J is TRBJ2-7, with 12 bases lining up with TRBD2. The V gene end was trimmed by 0 bases and the J gene end by 6 bases; junction bases not matched to a gene: 12. This CDR3 has 18 residues. CDR1 and CDR2 (germline): LGHDT, YNNKEL (reference sequence). The CDR3, as DNA: TGTGCCAGCAGCCAAGACCACCCCATGACTAGCGGGGGAGTCGAGCAGTACTTC. It translates to CASSQDHPMTSGGVEQYF.

This chain uses TRBV5-1 with TRBJ2-7, with unresolved D. CDR1 SGHRS and CDR2 YFSETQ come from the germline V gene. V lost 0 bases, J lost 2 bases, and 9 bases lay in between. This CDR3 is 14 amino acids long. CDR3 DNA sequence: TGCGCCAGCAGCTTGGGACTTTCCACCTACGAGCAGTACTTC. Amino acid sequence: CASSLGLSTYEQYF.

In its sample, this clone was seen once. The chain employs TRBV28 and TRBJ1-2, with TRBD1 matching over 7 bases. The CDR3 covers 14 residues. V lost 2 bases and J lost 8; bases outside the gene matches: 8. Germline CDR1 MDHEN, CDR2 SYDVKM. The CDR3 sequence: CASSLNPQGIGYTF. DNA of the CDR3: TGTGCCAGCAGTTTAAACCCACAGGGGATCGGCTACACCTTC.

This clone was detected only a few times. This chain uses TRBV5-1 with TRBJ1-2; D is possibly TRBD1 (6 bases). The CDR3 totals 15 residues. Trimming took 5 bases from V and 4 from J, leaving 18 bases between them. CDR1 is SGHRS and CDR2 is YFSETQ in the germline V gene. The CDR3: CASSIEQGSRYGYTF. DNA of the CDR3: TGCGCCAGCAGTATTGAACAGGGTTCCCGCTATGGCTACACCTTC.

V usage is TRBV25-1 and J usage is TRBJ1-4, with D hard to call. The V end lost 2 bases, the J end lost 3 bases, and 10 bases lay between the germline ends. The germline CDR1 and CDR2 sequences are MGHDK and SYGVNS. The CDR3 runs 15 residues. In DNA form, the CDR3 reads TGTGCCAGCAGTGAAGCAGGTTTCGCTAATGAAAAACTGTTTTTT. It translates to CASSEAGFANEKLFF.

J is TRBJ2-1 and V is TRBV6-1; D is unclear. Germline loops: CDR1 MNHNS, CDR2 SASEGT. The CDR3 extends over 13 amino acids. The V end lost 2 bases, the J end lost 8 bases, and 10 bases lay between the germline ends. DNA of the CDR3: TGTGCCAGCAGTGAACTGAAGAGAGATGAGCAGTTCTTC. This translates into CASSELKRDEQFF.

The chain employs TRBV11-2 and TRBJ1-5, with 8 bases matching TRBD1. Germline values: CDR1 SGHAT, CDR2 FQNNGV. V was pared by 1 base and J by 7 bases, with 9 bases of the junction left unmatched. This CDR3 is 16 amino acids long. This chain's CDR3 is CASSLGGQGQGQPQHF. The CDR3 region has the DNA TGTGCCAGCAGCTTAGGCGGACAGGGCCAGGGGCAGCCCCAGCATTTT.

The chain employs TRBV29-1 and TRBJ2-3; 8 positions match TRBD1. Per germline, CDR1 SQVTM and CDR2 ANQGSEA. The V segment lost 6 bases and the J segment 2 bases; nucleotides outside the gene matches: 7. The CDR3 runs 14 residues. The CDR3 loop reads CSVLGQGLTDTQYF. In DNA form, the CDR3 reads TGCAGCGTCCTCGGACAGGGCCTCACAGATACGCAGTATTTT.